A selection of T cell receptor beta chains follows, all from one sample in a study of blood T cell repertoires in COVID-19. Profiling relied on immunoSEQ multiplex PCR, and the TCRdb table lists in-frame clones only, not all of them. The sample holds some 250,000 clones, approximately 90% seen once. The material sequenced was PBMCs or T cells enriched from blood (not recorded which). These receptors came from a woman aged 40 to 50 with acute COVID-19. CDR3s include the opening cysteine and the closing phenylalanine or tryptophan. The D gene is left open where the match is weak. The size entry is marked missing in some rows and otherwise reads once, few, many or a size class.

j_gene | v_gene | d_gene | abundance | CDR3aa | CDR3nt
TRBJ2-1 | TRBV6-2/TRBV6-3 | TRBD2 | - | CASSLGLAGEHEQFF | TGTGCCAGCAGCCTGGGACTAGCGGGAGAACATGAGCAGTTCTTC
TRBJ2-7 | TRBV6-5 | TRBD1 | - | CASRNWGQQTYEQYF | TGTGCCAGCAGAAATTGGGGACAGCAAACCTACGAGCAGTACTTC
TRBJ1-2 | TRBV27 | TRBD1 | - | CASSPLTQGGYGYTF | TGTGCCAGCAGTCCGCTGACCCAGGGGGGCTATGGCTACACCTTC
TRBJ1-1 | TRBV30 | - | once | CAWSPGRGNTEAFF | TGTGCCTGGAGCCCGGGTCGGGGGAACACTGAAGCTTTCTTT
TRBJ1-2 | TRBV15 | - | - | CATSRGQPSDGYTF | TGTGCCACCAGCAGAGGACAGCCATCGGATGGCTACACCTTC
TRBJ2-7 | TRBV7-2 | TRBD1 | - | CASRGQGTYEQYF | TGTGCCAGCAGGGGACAGGGGACCTACGAGCAGTACTTC
TRBJ1-1 | TRBV2 | - | - | CASSGRQLNTEAFF | TGTGCCAGCAGTGGCAGACAGTTGAACACTGAAGCTTTCTTT
TRBJ1-5 | TRBV2 | TRBD1 | once | CASSAGTAPSNQPQHF | TGTGCCAGCAGTGCTGGGACAGCGCCTAGCAATCAGCCCCAGCATTTT
TRBJ1-4 | TRBV30 | TRBD1 | - | CAWTRTGGTNEKLFF | TGTGCCTGGACCAGAACAGGGGGGACTAATGAAAAACTGTTTTTT
TRBJ1-3 | TRBV5-1 | TRBD1 | - | CASRHTGGSGNTIYF | TGCGCCAGCAGGCACACAGGGGGCTCTGGAAACACCATATATTTT
TRBJ2-7 | TRBV7-2 | - | - | CASSLAKGTYEQYF | TGTGCCAGCAGCTTAGCCAAGGGGACCTACGAGCAGTACTTC
TRBJ2-3 | TRBV5-1 | TRBD2 | - | CASSLAGLAGTTDTQYF | TGCGCCAGCAGCTTGGCCGGGCTAGCGGGAACCACAGATACGCAGTATTTT
TRBJ1-5 | TRBV6-2/TRBV6-3 | TRBD1 | - | CASSAIMGTGNQPQHF | TGTGCCAGCAGTGCGATCATGGGGACAGGGAATCAGCCCCAGCATTTT
TRBJ2-7 | TRBV6-2/TRBV6-3 | - | - | CASSQASSYEQYF | TGTGCCAGCAGCCAAGCTAGCTCCTACGAGCAGTACTTC
TRBJ2-1 | TRBV9 | - | - | CASSVEAGGLVNEQFF | TGTGCCAGCAGCGTAGAGGCAGGGGGGCTAGTTAATGAGCAGTTCTTC
TRBJ1-6 | TRBV6-5 | - | many | CASSYLTGNKNSPLHF | TGTGCCAGCAGTTATCTCACAGGGAACAAGAATTCACCCCTCCACTTT
TRBJ2-3 | TRBV7-3 | TRBD2 | once | CASSISGSRADTQYF | TGTGCCAGCAGCATCAGCGGGAGCAGGGCAGATACGCAGTATTTT
TRBJ2-7 | TRBV18 | TRBD1 | - | CASSRSDRGPGEQYF | TGTGCCAGCTCACGGTCCGACAGGGGTCCGGGCGAGCAGTACTTC
TRBJ1-1 | TRBV7-9 | TRBD1 | - | CASSSRTGRNTEAFF | TGTGCCAGCAGCTCCCGGACAGGACGGAACACTGAAGCTTTCTTT
TRBJ2-1 | TRBV6-1 | - | - | CASSEILSGSFYNEQFF | TGTGCCAGCAGTGAGATCCTGTCCGGGTCCTTCTACAATGAGCAGTTCTTC
TRBJ2-5 | TRBV5-1 | - | - | CASSLVVSGGTQYF | TGCGCCAGCAGCTTGGTAGTGTCCGGGGGGACCCAGTACTTC
TRBJ2-7 | TRBV13 | - | - | CASSSQDSTYEQYF | TGTGCCAGCAGCTCCCAAGATAGTACCTACGAGCAGTACTTC
TRBJ1-5 | TRBV19 | TRBD1 | - | CASTTGGTINQPQHF | TGTGCCAGTACGACAGGGGGCACCATAAATCAGCCCCAGCATTTT
TRBJ1-2 | TRBV28 | TRBD1 | - | CASSEGRGLGYTF | TGTGCCAGCAGCGAAGGCAGGGGGCTCGGCTACACCTTC
TRBJ2-7 | TRBV3-1/TRBV3-2 | TRBD2 | - | CASSQEWREAEQYF | TGTGCCAGCAGCCAAGAATGGCGGGAGGCCGAGCAGTACTTC
TRBJ1-1 | TRBV9 | - | - | CASSPRGGGAEAFF | TGTGCCAGCAGCCCGAGGGGGGGCGGGGCTGAAGCTTTCTTT
TRBJ2-5 | TRBV14 | - | - | CATSVETQYF | TGTGCCACCTCGGTTGAGACCCAGTACTTC
TRBJ1-2 | TRBV28 | - | - | CASSRPAGNYGYTF | TGTGCCAGCAGCCGGCCGGCAGGCAACTATGGCTACACCTTC
TRBJ2-1 | TRBV11-3 | - | - | CATAYNEQFF | TGTGCCACTGCGTACAATGAGCAGTTCTTC
TRBJ1-2 | TRBV7-2 | - | - | CASSRDLSYGYTF | TGTGCCAGCAGCCGGGACTTGAGCTATGGCTACACCTTC
TRBJ2-7 | TRBV28 | - | - | CASSRRGAPYEQYF | TGTGCCAGCAGCCGACGGGGGGCCCCCTACGAGCAGTACTTC
TRBJ1-1 | TRBV11-2 | TRBD1 | - | CASSSEGQGAEAFF | TGTGCCAGCAGCTCCGAGGGACAGGGGGCTGAAGCTTTCTTT
TRBJ2-3 | TRBV4-2 | TRBD2 | once | CASSQDWREGGFTQYF | TGTGCCAGCAGCCAAGATTGGCGGGAGGGGGGTTTCACGCAGTATTTT
TRBJ1-5 | TRBV11-2 | TRBD1 | - | CASSPTGSNQPQHF | TGTGCCAGCAGCCCGACAGGGTCGAATCAGCCCCAGCATTTT
TRBJ1-6 | TRBV28 | - | once | CASSPSQGGFSPLHF | TGTGCCAGCAGTCCCTCCCAGGGAGGATTTTCACCCCTCCACTTT
TRBJ2-7 | TRBV30 | - | - | CAWRVKGRGGDEQYF | TGTGCCTGGAGGGTAAAGGGGCGGGGAGGCGACGAGCAGTACTTC
TRBJ1-2 | TRBV5-1 | - | - | CASSPGGANYGYTF | TGCGCCAGCAGCCCAGGAGGAGCTAACTATGGCTACACCTTC
TRBJ2-1 | TRBV29-1 | - | - | CSVASVGVEQFF | TGCAGCGTTGCCTCGGTGGGAGTCGAGCAGTTCTTC
TRBJ1-6 | TRBV7-8 | - | - | CASSSLPDRYNSPLHF | TGTGCCAGCAGCTCACTACCCGACCGGTATAATTCACCCCTCCACTTT
TRBJ2-3 | TRBV30 | - | - | CAWNFGSTDTQYF | TGTGCCTGGAATTTTGGGAGTACAGATACGCAGTATTTT
TRBJ1-6 | TRBV6-5 | - | once | CASSDQGGNSPLHF | TGTGCCAGCAGCGATCAGGGAGGAAATTCACCCCTCCACTTT
TRBJ2-2 | TRBV27 | TRBD2 | - | CATHWGGRNTGELFF | TGTGCCACCCACTGGGGCGGGAGGAACACCGGGGAGCTGTTTTTT
TRBJ1-5 | TRBV6-2/TRBV6-3 | - | - | CASSPHLGVARVFPNVYSNQPQHF | TGTGCCAGCAGCCCCCACCTAGGCGTCGCCAGGGTATTCCCCAACGTATATAGCAATCAGCCCCAGCATTTT
TRBJ1-2 | TRBV14 | - | - | CASSMQANYGYTF | TGTGCCAGCAGCATGCAAGCGAACTATGGCTACACCTTC
TRBJ2-3 | TRBV7-6 | TRBD2 | - | CASSLFSGGDTRTDTQYF | TGTGCCAGCAGCTTATTTAGCGGGGGGGATACACGCACAGATACGCAGTATTTT
TRBJ1-5 | TRBV2 | TRBD1 | - | CASSGQGRDNQPQHF | TGTGCCAGCAGTGGACAGGGGAGGGACAATCAGCCCCAGCATTTT
TRBJ2-3 | TRBV2 | TRBD1 | - | CASSTQGARRTDTQYF | TGTGCCAGCAGCACACAGGGGGCGCGGCGCACAGATACGCAGTATTTT
TRBJ2-5 | TRBV11-2 | TRBD2 | - | CASSRQGLAGGIQETQYF | TGTGCCAGCAGCCGTCAGGGTCTAGCGGGGGGGATCCAAGAGACCCAGTACTTC
TRBJ2-1 | TRBV2 | TRBD2 | - | CATSGGGESYNEQFF | TGTGCCACGTCCGGCGGGGGGGAATCCTACAATGAGCAGTTCTTC
TRBJ1-3 | TRBV7-9 | - | - | CASSLESTLYF | TGTGCCAGCAGCTTAGAGTCCACATTATATTTT
TRBJ2-1 | TRBV13 | - | - | CASSLGGGNEQFF | TGTGCCAGCAGCTTAGGAGGGGGCAATGAGCAGTTCTTC
TRBJ2-4 | TRBV7-9 | - | - | CASSHLRENIQYF | TGTGCCAGCAGCCATCTGAGGGAAAACATTCAGTACTTC
TRBJ1-2 | TRBV5-8 | - | few | CASSLVGGAEYGYTF | TGTGCCAGCAGCTTGGTGGGGGGGGCTGAGTATGGCTACACCTTC
TRBJ1-3 | TRBV27 | - | - | CASSLSPRDLGNTIYF | TGTGCCAGCAGTTTATCTCCTCGGGATCTCGGAAACACCATATATTTT